A selection of T cell receptor beta chains follows, all from one sample in a study of identical twins. TCRdb redid the calling of the 5' RACE reads with MiXCR, one entry per CDR3 protein. The sample has hundreds of thousands of distinct CDR3 sequences, around 9.6% seen once. The source material was memory (CD45RO+) T cells sorted from blood. The receptors here all came from a young woman in good health. CDR3s include the opening cysteine and the closing phenylalanine or tryptophan. D genes are given only for firm matches. Clone size is stated in some rows and not others, as once, few, many or a class when expanded.

TRBV7-9	TRBJ2-7	once	TRBD2	TGTCCCAGCAGCGGGAGCGGGAGGATGAGCGAGCAGTACTTC	CPSSGSGRMSEQYF
TRBV6-5	TRBJ2-6	NA	NA	TGTGCCAGCAGTTCTAGGGTGGCTGGGGCCAACGTCCTGACTTTC	CASSSRVAGANVLTF
TRBV28	TRBJ1-1	NA	TRBD1	TGTGCCAGCAGTTCTACAGGGGAGGTGGACACTGAAGCTTTCTTT	CASSSTGEVDTEAFF
TRBV5-4	TRBJ2-7	few	NA	TGTGCCAGCAGCTTGGGGACAGAGACCTACGAGCAGTACTTC	CASSLGTETYEQYF
TRBV20-1	TRBJ2-7	few	TRBD2	TGCAGTGCTAGGTCCCTCAGCGGGAGAGCCAATTACGAGCAGTACTTC	CSARSLSGRANYEQYF
TRBV6-2/TRBV6-3	TRBJ2-5	NA	NA	TGTGCCAGCAGTCAAGGGACGGTGGAGACCCAGTACTTC	CASSQGTVETQYF
TRBV5-1	TRBJ2-5	many	NA	TGCGCCAGCATGTATGGGTCTCAAGAGACCCAGTACTTC	CASMYGSQETQYF
TRBV12-3/TRBV12-4	TRBJ2-3	NA	NA	TGTGCCAGCAGTATGGGGGTCACAGATACGCAGTATTTT	CASSMGVTDTQYF
TRBV3-1	TRBJ2-2	NA	TRBD1	TGTGCCAGCAGCCGGGGACAGGGTGACACCGGGGAGCTGTTTTTT	CASSRGQGDTGELFF
TRBV3-1	TRBJ1-2	NA	NA	TGTGCCAGCAGCCATTTCTATGGCTGCACCTTC	CASSHFYGCTF
TRBV29-1	TRBJ1-1	NA	NA	TGCAGCGTCGAAATTGTGGGCGAGTCAGCTTTCTTT	CSVEIVGESAFF
TRBV6-1	TRBJ2-7	NA	NA	TGTGCCAGCAGCTCGAATCTGGCGGTGGGGGAGCAGTACTTC	CASSSNLAVGEQYF
TRBV5-1	TRBJ1-5	NA	TRBD1	TGCGCCAGCAGCTTGGAGGGACAGCTGAATCAGCCCCAGCATTTT	CASSLEGQLNQPQHF
TRBV20-1	TRBJ2-7	few	NA	TGCAGTGCCTTCAATTACGACTCCTACGAGCAGTACTTC	CSAFNYDSYEQYF
TRBV6-5	TRBJ1-3	few	NA	TGTGCCAGCAGTTACGACGGCTCTGGAAACACCATATATTTT	CASSYDGSGNTIYF
TRBV27	TRBJ2-7	NA	NA	TGTGCCAGCAAGAGGAGCACTTCCAAGGGTGGGCAGTACTTC	CASKRSTSKGGQYF
TRBV10-3	TRBJ1-2	NA	TRBD1	TGTGCCATCAGCTCGACCGGGACAGGGGGCCACTATGGCTACACCTTC	CAISSTGTGGHYGYTF
TRBV9	TRBJ1-2	few	NA	TGTGCCAGCAGCGTAGGGGAGGCGGCCTGGGGCTACACCTTC	CASSVGEAAWGYTF
TRBV7-3	TRBJ2-3	few	TRBD2	TGTGCCAGCAGCTTAGCGGGGGGGCAGGAAGATACGCAGTATTTT	CASSLAGGQEDTQYF
TRBV20-1	TRBJ2-1	few	NA	TGCAGTGCTAGAGACAGGAAGCGAATCAATGAGCAGTTCTTC	CSARDRKRINEQFF
TRBV7-9	TRBJ2-1	many	NA	TGTGCCAGCAGCCCCTCGGACCACGAGCAGTTCTTC	CASSPSDHEQFF
TRBV7-2	TRBJ2-7	many	NA	TGTGCCAGCAGCTTAGCGGCCCCGGGACTGGGAGGCTCCTACGAGCAGTACTTC	CASSLAAPGLGGSYEQYF
TRBV4-3	TRBJ1-3	NA	NA	TGCGCCAGCAGCCAAGGGCCGGCGGAGGCTCACTCTGGAAACACCATATATTTT	CASSQGPAEAHSGNTIYF
TRBV12-3/TRBV12-4	TRBJ2-7	few	TRBD2	TGTGCCAGCAGGGCTAGCGGGCGCGAGCAGTACTTC	CASRASGREQYF
TRBV27	TRBJ2-7	few	TRBD1	TGTGCCAGCAGTCGGAACGGACAGGGGGGTTACGAGCAGTACTTC	CASSRNGQGGYEQYF
TRBV5-1	TRBJ1-5	few	TRBD1	TGCGCCAGCAGCTTGGGGGACAGGGATTCGGCCCAGCATTTT	CASSLGDRDSAQHF
TRBV30	TRBJ2-1	NA	NA	TGTGCCTGGAGGCGGGAATCCTCCTACAATGAGCAGTTCTTC	CAWRRESSYNEQFF
TRBV7-9	TRBJ2-3	NA	NA	TGTGCCAGCAGCCCAGTCGGGGTTAGGGGCACAGATACGCAGTATTTT	CASSPVGVRGTDTQYF
TRBV5-1	TRBJ1-1	NA	NA	TGCGCCAGCAGCTGGGGGATCGGGGATTCGAACACTGAAGCTTTCTTT	CASSWGIGDSNTEAFF
TRBV18	TRBJ2-7	few	NA	TGTGCCAGCCAGGGGGGAGGAAGAAAGGTGGAACAGTACTTC	CASQGGGRKVEQYF
TRBV11-2	TRBJ1-1	NA	TRBD1	TGTGCCAGCAGCTTATTTGACAGGGCTGAAGCTTTCTTT	CASSLFDRAEAFF
TRBV2	TRBJ2-1	few	NA	TGTGCCAGCAGTGTCTCCCCATCCCATGAGCAGTTCTTC	CASSVSPSHEQFF
TRBV18	TRBJ2-1	few	TRBD2	TGTGCCAGCTCACCACCGCTAGCGGGACTATACAATGAGCAGTTCTTC	CASSPPLAGLYNEQFF
TRBV5-1	TRBJ2-7	NA	TRBD2	TGCGCCAGCAGCCCTCGGGGGGGGGCAAACTACGAGCAGTACTTC	CASSPRGGANYEQYF
TRBV19	TRBJ2-2	NA	NA	TGTGCCAGTAGCCCGACGGGGACGAACACCGGGGAGCTGTTTTTT	CASSPTGTNTGELFF